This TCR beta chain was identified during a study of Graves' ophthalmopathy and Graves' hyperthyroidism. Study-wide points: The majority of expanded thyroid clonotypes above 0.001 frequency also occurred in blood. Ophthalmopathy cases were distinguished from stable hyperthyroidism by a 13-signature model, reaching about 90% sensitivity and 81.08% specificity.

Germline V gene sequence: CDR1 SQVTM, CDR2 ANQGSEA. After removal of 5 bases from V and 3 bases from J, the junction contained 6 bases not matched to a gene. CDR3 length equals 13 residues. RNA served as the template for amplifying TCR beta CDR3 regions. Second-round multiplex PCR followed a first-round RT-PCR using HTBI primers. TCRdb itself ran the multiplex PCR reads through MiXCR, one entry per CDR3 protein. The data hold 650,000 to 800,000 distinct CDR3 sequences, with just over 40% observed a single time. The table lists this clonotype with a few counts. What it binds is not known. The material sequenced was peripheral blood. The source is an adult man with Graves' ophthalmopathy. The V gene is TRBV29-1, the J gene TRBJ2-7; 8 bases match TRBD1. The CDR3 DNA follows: TGCAGCGTTACCGGACAGGGAGACTACGAGCAGTACTTC. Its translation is CSVTGQGDYEQYF.